This T cell receptor beta chain was sequenced for a study of T cells in Graves' hyperthyroidism and ophthalmopathy. Study-level background: Prior to any treatment, at the point of initial diagnosis, peripheral blood was collected.

What was amplified from RNA transcripts were TCR beta CDR3 regions. In the first-round RT-PCR of the TCR CDR3, the HTBI primer set was used. TCRdb redid the calling of the multiplex PCR reads with MiXCR, one entry per CDR3 protein. The table lists 190,000 or so distinct CDR3 sequences, around 17% of them singletons. The germline V gene has CDR1 LNHDA and CDR2 SQIVND (reference sequence). The CDR3 has 14 residues. Trimming stripped 3 bases from V and 0 bases from J, with 7 bases between. This clonotype has a handful of counts. Patients aged 18 to 65 had newly diagnosed hyperthyroidism lasting under 2 months. Uncontrolled infection, other autoimmune disease, pregnancy and lactation each barred patients from inclusion. Fresh peripheral blood, 10 ml, was the source of the PBMCs.

The sequence derives from a man aged 40-55 years with Graves' hyperthyroidism. Specimen: blood. V is TRBV19 and J is TRBJ2-3; D remains ambiguous. CDR3 loop: CASSMTASTDTQYF. DNA of the CDR3: TGTGCCAGTAGTATGACCGCTAGCACAGATACGCAGTATTTT.